This section outlines one T cell receptor (beta chain) sequence together with its context. This specimen belongs to a study of T-cell memory formation after mild COVID-19. MiXCR was run by TCRdb on the 5' RACE reads, yielding one entry per CDR3 protein. The sample lists hundreds of thousands of distinct CDR3 sequences, 20% occurring once. The sequencing input was PBMCs or a T cell subset sorted from them (not recorded which). This sequence was found in a young man who had mild COVID-19 (a few samples of this study predate the infection). Cell type and time point are not known.

The CDR3 sequence is CASSLVVGLGTEAFF. CDR3 DNA: TGTGCCAGCAGCTTAGTTGTAGGCCTGGGCACTGAAGCTTTCTTT. The chain links TRBV5-5 to TRBJ1-1; no reliable D call. The germline V gene has CDR1 SGHKS and CDR2 YYEKEE (reference sequence). CDR3 length: 15 amino acids. V shed 2 bases and J shed 4 bases, with 15 bases lying between them. The variable domain in full, completed from reference TRBV5-5 and TRBJ1-1, reads DAGVTQSPTHLIKTRGQQVTLRCSPISGHKSVSWYQQVLGQGPQFIFQYYEKEERGRGNFPDRFSARQFPNYSSELNVNALLLGDSALYLCASSLVVGLGTEAFFGQGTRLTVV.